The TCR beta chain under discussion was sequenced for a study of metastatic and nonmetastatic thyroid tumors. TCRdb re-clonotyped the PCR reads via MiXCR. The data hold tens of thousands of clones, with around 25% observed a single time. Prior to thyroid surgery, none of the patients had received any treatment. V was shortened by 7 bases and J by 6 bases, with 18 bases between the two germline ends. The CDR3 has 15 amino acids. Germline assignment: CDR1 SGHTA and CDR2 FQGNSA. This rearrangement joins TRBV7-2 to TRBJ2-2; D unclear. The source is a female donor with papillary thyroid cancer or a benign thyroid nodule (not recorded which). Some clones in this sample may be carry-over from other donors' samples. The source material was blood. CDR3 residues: CASILDTLGAGELFF. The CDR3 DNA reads TGTGCCAGCATCCTAGACACCCTCGGTGCCGGGGAGCTGTTTTTT.